Listed here is a single T cell receptor (beta chain). This clone's antigen is unknown. No much larger clonotype is one base removed from it; base qualities were not supplied. V and J lose 1 base and 5 bases, and a span of 3 bases separates them. The germline V gene yields SGHTA for CDR1 and FQGNSA for CDR2. Spanning cysteine to phenylalanine, the CDR3 consists of 12 amino acids. Kept here is only the CDR3 DNA, which spans 36 bases and is read in frame from base 1. The data derive from a study of patients and donors after allogeneic stem cell transplantation (dated by TCRdb to 2019 to 2021). Libraries were built with RT-PCR. The sample was run on a NextSeq 550. TCRdb took the public reads, trimmed them with fastp at Q25, ran MiXCR for clone calling and kept in-frame beta chains. One record per CDR3 amino acid sequence lists the most common genes and DNA. The sample table lists 150,000 to 200,000 distinct CDR3 sequences, approximately 22% of them with a count of one. In total, the top ten clones hold about 25% of the sample.

Input material: blood, either unsorted or a sorted T cell fraction (not recorded which). Rearrangement joined TRBV7-2 to TRBJ2-1; no D gene call is confident. This TCR derives from a human donor who was either an allogeneic HSCT recipient or a stem cell or donor lymphocyte infusion donor (not recorded which). It is not recorded whose cells these are; they may come from a transplant donor. The sequenced DNA is TGTGCCAGCAGCTTAGACGACAATGAGCAGTTCTTC. It is translated as CASSLDDNEQFF.